This T cell receptor (beta chain) was recovered during a study of regulatory T cells in long-lasting Graves disease. Across the study: Persistent Graves' disease meant over 5 years of antithyroid drugs with positive TSH receptor antibodies.

Stated time point: persistent/refractory GD, antithyroid drugs over 5 years with positive TRAb. RNA isolated from PBMCs was used to make the TCR library. The CDR3 runs to 15 residues. With 8 bases clipped from V and 2 bases from J, the junction kept 9 bases outside the gene matches. Germline CDR1 reads SNHLY; CDR2 reads FYNNEI. The authors built TCR beta libraries using iRepertoire HTBI primers and Arm-PCR of CDR3 regions. TCRdb ran MiXCR on the multiplex PCR reads and lists one entry per CDR3 protein. The sample yields around 430,000 distinct CDR3 sequences, about 20% seen once. This clonotype was seen only a few times.

The sequencing here drew on peripheral blood mononuclear cells (PBMCs), taken when the disease was refractory, from a patient treated with antithyroid drugs. This sequence was found in a female donor with Graves disease. The J gene is TRBJ2-4, the V gene TRBV2; 7 nucleotides align to TRBD2. The CDR3 bases are TGTGCCAGCTCTAAGACAGCGGGGTCCAAAAACATTCAGTACTTC. Protein sequence: CASSKTAGSKNIQYF.